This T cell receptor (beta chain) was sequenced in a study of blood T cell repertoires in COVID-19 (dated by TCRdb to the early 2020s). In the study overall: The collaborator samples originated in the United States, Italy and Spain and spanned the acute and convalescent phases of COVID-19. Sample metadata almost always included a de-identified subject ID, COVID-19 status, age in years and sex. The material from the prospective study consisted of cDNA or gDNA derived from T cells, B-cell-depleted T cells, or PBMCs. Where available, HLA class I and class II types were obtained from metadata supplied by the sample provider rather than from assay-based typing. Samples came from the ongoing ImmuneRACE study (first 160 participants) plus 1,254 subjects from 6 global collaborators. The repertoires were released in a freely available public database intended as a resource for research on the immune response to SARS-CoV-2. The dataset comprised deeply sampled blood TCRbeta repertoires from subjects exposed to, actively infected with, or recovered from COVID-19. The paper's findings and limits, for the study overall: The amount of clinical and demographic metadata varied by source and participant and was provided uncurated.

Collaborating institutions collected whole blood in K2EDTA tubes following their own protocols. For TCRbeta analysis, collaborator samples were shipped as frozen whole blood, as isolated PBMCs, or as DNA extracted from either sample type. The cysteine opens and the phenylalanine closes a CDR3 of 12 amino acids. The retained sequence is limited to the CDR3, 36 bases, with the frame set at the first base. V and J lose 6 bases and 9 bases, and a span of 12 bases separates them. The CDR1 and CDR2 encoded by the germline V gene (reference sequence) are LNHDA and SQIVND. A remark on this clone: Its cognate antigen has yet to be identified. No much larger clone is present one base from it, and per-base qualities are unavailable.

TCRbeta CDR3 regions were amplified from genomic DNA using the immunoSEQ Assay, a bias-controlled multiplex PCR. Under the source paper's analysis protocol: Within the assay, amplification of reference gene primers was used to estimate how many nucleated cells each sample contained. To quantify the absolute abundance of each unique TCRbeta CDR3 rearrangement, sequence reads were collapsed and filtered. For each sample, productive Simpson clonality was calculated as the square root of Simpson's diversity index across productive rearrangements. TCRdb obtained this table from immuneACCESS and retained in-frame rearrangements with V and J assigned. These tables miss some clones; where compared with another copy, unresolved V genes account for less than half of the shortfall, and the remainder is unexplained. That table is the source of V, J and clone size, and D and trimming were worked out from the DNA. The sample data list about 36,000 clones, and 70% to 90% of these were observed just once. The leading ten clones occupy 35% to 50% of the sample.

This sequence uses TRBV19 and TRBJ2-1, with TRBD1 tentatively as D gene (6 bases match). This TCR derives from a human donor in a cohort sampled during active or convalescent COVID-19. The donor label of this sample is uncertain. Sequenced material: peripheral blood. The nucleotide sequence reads TGTGCCAGTAGCCCGGGACAAGGTGAGCAGTTCTTC. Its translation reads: CASSPGQGEQFF.